This T cell receptor (beta chain) originates from a study of cytomegalovirus exposure and HLA in healthy donors. Findings and caveats of the study: Many donors carried some public TCRs, although rarity characterized most TCR sequences. For TCR beta chains, V- and J-gene trimming was later linked to a missense DCLRE1C variant.

A remark on this clone: Its antigen is unknown.

Primers included in the PCR were 60 Vbeta and 13 Jbeta primers. Assay: immunoSEQ multiplex PCR; the TCRdb copy retains only in-frame clones and omits some. The table records approximately 93,000 clones, 79% of them present only once. The germline CDR1 and CDR2 sequences are GTSNPN and SVGIG (reference sequence). The CDR3 spans 13 residues. Trimming cost V 2 bases and J 2 bases, with 9 bases left between them. The J gene is TRBJ1-2, the V gene TRBV30, with D possibly matching TRBD1 (6 bases). The receptor's source is a male donor in good health and CMV-seropositive. Sequencing used PBMCs. The CDR3 spells CAWSLTGNYGYTF. Here the CDR3 DNA reads TGTGCCTGGAGTCTCACAGGGAACTATGGCTACACCTTC.